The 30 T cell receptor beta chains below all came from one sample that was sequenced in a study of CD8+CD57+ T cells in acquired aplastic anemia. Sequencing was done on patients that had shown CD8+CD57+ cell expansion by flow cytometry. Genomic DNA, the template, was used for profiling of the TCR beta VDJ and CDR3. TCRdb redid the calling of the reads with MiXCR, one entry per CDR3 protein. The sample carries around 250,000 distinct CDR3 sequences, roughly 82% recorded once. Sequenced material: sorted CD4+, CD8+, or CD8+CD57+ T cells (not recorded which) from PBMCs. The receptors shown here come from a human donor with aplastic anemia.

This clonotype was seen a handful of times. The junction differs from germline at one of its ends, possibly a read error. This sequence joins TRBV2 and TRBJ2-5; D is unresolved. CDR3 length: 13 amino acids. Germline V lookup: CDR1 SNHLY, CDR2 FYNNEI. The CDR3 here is CASSFRGKETQYF. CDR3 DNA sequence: TGTGCCAGCAGTTTCCGAGGCAAAGAGACCCAGTACTTT.

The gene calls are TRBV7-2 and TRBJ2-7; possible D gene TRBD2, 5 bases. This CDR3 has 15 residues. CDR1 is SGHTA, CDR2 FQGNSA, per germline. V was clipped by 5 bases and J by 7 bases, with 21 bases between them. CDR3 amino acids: CASSMPDLSSSEQYV. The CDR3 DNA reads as TGTGCCAGCAGCATGCCGGACTTATCCTCCTCGGAGCAGTACGTC.

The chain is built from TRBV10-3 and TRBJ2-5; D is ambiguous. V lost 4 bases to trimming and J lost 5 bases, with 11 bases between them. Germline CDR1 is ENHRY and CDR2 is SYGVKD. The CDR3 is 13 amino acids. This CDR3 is CAISGGVGETQYF. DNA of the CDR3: TGTGCCATCAGTGGGGGTGTCGGGGAGACCCAGTACTTC.

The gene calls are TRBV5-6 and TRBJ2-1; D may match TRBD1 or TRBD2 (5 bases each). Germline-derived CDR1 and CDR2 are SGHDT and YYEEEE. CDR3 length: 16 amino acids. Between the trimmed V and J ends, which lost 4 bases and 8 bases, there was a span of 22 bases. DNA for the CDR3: TGTGCCAGCAGCCTCCTGACTGAGGGGTTTAAGGATGAGCAGTTCTTC. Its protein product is CASSLLTEGFKDEQFF.

The CDR3 DNA reads TGTGCCACACGGAGGGAGGATACCTACGAGCAGTACTTC. Protein: CATRREDTYEQYF. The chain uses TRBV10-3 and TRBJ2-7, with D possibly TRBD2 on 6 matching bases. This CDR3 is built from 13 residues. Per germline, CDR1 ENHRY and CDR2 SYGVKD. V dropped 10 bases and J dropped 2 bases, with 15 bases sitting between them.

The DNA for the CDR3 is TGTGCCAGCAGCTTAGAGGGGGATGCCCATGTGCAGGACTACACCTTC. The encoded protein is CASSLEGDAHVQDYTF. This chain joins TRBV7-2 and TRBJ1-2, with a possible D match to TRBD1 (6 bases). The CDR3 is 16 residues long. Germline V CDR1 and CDR2: SGHTA, FQGNSA. The V end lost 1 base, the J end lost 10 bases, and 22 bases lay between the germline ends.

CDR3 DNA: TGTGCCAGCAGCTTGACAGGGGGCGCCGACTATGGCTACAATGAGCAGTTCTTC. This encodes CASSLTGGADYGYNEQFF. The genes are TRBV7-2 and TRBJ2-1, with 10 bases fitting TRBD1. CDR1 is SGHTA, CDR2 FQGNSA, per germline. The CDR3 is 18 residues long. The J segment lost 3 bases and the V segment lost 3 bases, leaving 11 bases of the junction unmatched.

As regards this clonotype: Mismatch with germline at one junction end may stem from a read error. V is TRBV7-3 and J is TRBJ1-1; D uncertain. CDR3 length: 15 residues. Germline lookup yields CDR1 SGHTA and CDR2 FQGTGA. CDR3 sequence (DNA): TGTGCCGGCAGTTTAGTTCTGAGAGGCTACGCTGAAGCTTTCTTT. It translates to CAGSLVLRGYAEAFF.

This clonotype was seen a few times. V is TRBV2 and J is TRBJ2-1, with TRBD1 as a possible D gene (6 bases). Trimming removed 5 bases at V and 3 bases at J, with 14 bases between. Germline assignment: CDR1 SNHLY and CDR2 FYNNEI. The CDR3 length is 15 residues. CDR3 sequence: CASSSRDTGYNEQFF. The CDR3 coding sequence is TGTGCCAGCAGTTCTCGGGACACCGGCTACAATGAGCAGTTCTTC.

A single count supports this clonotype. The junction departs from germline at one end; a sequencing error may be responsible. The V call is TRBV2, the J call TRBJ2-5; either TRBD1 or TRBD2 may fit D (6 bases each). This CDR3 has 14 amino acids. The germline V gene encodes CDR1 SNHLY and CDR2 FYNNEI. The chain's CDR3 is CATGNGGTQTNQYF. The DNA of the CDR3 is TGTGCCACCGGCAACGGGGGCACCCAAACGAACCAGTATTTC.

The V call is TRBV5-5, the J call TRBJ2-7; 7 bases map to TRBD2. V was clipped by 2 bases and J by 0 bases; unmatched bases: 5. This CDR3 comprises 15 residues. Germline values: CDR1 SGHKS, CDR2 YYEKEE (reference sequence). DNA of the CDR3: TGTGCCAGCAGCTTTACTAGCGTATCCTCCTACGAGCAGTACGTC. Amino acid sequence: CASSFTSVSSYEQYV.

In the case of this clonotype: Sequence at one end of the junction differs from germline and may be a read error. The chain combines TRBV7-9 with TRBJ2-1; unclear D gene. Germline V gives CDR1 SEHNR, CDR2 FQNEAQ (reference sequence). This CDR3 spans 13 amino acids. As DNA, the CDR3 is TGTGCCTACGAGGTAACGGCGTACCATGAGACCCAGTTC. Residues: CAYEVTAYHETQF.

The CDR3 loop reads CASSFHTDGTGHEYEQYV. The CDR3 coding sequence is TGTGCCAGCAGCTTTCATACAGACGGGACAGGCCATGAGTACGAGCAGTACGTC. V is TRBV7-9 and J is TRBJ2-7, with TRBD1 matching over 8 bases. This CDR3 comprises 18 residues. CDR1 is SEHNR and CDR2 is FQNEAQ in the germline V gene (reference sequence). V gave up 3 bases and J gave up 4 bases; unmatched junction bases: 17.

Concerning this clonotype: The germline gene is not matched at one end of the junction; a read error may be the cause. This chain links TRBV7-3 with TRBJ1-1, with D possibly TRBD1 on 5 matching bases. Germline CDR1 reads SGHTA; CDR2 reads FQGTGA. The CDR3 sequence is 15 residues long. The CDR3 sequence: CASSEGLTGNPEDFF. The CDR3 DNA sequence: TGTGCCAGCAGCGAGGGACTAACAGGAAACCCGGAAGATTTCTTT.

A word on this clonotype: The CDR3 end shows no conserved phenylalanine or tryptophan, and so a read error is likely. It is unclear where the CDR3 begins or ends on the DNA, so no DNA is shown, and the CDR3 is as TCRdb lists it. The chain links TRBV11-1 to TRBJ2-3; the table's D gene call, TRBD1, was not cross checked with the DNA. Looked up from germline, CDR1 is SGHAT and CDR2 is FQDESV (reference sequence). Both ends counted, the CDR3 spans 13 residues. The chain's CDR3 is CASSPGQGHSPLH.

Written as DNA, the CDR3 is TGTGCCAGTAGTATACAGCTATCTATGAACACTGAAGCTTTCTTT. Its protein is CASSIQLSMNTEAFF. The chain combines TRBV19 with TRBJ1-1; D gene uncertain. Trimming took off 2 bases at V and 0 bases at J, with 10 bases between the two ends. Germline CDR1 LNHDA, CDR2 SQIVND (reference sequence). The CDR3 extends over 15 amino acids.

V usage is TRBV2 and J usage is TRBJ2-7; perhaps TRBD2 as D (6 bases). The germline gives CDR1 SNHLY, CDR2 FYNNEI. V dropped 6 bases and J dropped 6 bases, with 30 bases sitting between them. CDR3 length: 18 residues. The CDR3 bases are TGTGCCAGCAGCTTTCATCCAGCCGGGAGAGCCCTTTCGGGCGAGCAGTACGTC. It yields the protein CASSFHPAGRALSGEQYV.

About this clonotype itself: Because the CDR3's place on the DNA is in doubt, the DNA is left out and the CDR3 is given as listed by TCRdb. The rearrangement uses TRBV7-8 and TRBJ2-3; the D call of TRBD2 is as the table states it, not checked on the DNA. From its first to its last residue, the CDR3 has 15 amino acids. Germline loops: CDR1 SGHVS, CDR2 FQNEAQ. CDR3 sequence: CASSFAGGTDETYYF.

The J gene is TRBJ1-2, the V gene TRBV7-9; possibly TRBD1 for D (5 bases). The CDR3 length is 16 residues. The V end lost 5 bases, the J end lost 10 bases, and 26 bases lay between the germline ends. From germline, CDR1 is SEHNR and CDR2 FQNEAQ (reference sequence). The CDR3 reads CASSGQGKVGSANYTF. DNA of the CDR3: TGTGCCAGCAGCGGGCAGGGCAAAGTTGGTTCGGCCAACTACACCTTC.

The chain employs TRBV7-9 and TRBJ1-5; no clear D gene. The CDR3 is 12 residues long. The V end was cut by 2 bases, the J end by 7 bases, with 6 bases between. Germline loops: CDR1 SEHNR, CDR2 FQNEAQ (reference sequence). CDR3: CASSLSRQPQHF. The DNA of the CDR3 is TGTGCCAGCAGCTTAAGCAGACAGCCCCAGCATTTT.

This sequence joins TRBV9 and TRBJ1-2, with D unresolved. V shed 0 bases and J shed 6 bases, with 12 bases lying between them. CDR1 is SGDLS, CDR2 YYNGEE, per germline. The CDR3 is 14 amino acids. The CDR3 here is CASSVEGWGDGYTF. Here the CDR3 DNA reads TGTGCCAGCAGCGTAGAGGGCTGGGGTGATGGCTACACCTTC.

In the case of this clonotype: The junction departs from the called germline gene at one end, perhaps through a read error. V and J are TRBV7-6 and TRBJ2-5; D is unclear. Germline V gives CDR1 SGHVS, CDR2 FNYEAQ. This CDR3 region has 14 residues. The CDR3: CASSLDTQYNEQFF. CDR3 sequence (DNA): TGTGCCAGCAGCTTAGATACGCAGTATAATGAGCAATTCTTC.

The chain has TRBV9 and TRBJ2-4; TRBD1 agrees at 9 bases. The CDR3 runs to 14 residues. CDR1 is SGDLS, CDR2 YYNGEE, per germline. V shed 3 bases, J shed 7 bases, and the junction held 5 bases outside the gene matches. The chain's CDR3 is CASSATGTGNIQYF. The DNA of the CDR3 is TGTGCCAGCAGCGCAACCGGGACAGGGAACATTCAGTACTTC. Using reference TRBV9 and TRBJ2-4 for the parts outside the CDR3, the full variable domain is DSGVTQTPKHLITATGQRVTLRCSPRSGDLSVYWYQQSLDQGLQFLIQYYNGEERAKGNILERFSAQQFPDLHSELNLSSLELGDSALYFCASSATGTGNIQYFGAGTRLSVL.

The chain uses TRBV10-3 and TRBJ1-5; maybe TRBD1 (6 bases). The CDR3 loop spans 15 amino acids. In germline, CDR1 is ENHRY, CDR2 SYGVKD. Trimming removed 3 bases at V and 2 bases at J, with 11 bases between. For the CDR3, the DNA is TGTGCCATCAGTGATATAGGGGGTGGCAATCAGCCCCAGCATTTT. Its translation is CAISDIGGGNQPQHF.

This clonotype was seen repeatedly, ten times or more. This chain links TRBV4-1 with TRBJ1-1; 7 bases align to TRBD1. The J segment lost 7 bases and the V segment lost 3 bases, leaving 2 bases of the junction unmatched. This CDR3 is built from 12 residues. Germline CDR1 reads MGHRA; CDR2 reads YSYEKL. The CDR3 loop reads CASSHGQVEAFF. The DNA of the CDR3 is TGCGCCAGCAGCCATGGACAGGTTGAAGCTTTCTTT.

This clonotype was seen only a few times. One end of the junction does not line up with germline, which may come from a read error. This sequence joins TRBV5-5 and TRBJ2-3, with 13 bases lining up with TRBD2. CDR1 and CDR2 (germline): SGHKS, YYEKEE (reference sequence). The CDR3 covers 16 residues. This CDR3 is CATSRRTSGGVDTQYF. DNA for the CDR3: TGTGCCACCAGCCGGCGGACTAGCGGGGGAGTAGATACGCAGTATTTT. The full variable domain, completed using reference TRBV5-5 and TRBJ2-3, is DAGVTQSPTHLIKTRGQQVTLRCSPISGHKSVSWYQQVLGQGPQFIFQYYEKEERGRGNFPDRFSARQFPNYSSELNVNALLLGDSALYLCATSRRTSGGVDTQYFGPGTRLTVL.

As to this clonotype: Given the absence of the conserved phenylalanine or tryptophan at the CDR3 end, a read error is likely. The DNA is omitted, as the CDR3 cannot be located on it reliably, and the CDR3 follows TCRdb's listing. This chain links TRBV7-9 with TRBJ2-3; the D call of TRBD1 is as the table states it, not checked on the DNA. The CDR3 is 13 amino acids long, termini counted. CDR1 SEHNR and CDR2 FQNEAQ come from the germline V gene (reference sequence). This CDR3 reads CASSYGGREGHDL.

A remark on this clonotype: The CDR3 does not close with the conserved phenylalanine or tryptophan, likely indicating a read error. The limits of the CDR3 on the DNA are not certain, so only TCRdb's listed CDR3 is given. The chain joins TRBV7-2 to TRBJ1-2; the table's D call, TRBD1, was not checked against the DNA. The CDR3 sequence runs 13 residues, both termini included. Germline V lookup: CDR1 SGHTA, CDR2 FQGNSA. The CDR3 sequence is CASSKGQGSQETH.

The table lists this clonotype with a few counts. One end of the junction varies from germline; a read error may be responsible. CDR3 residues: CASSLARTDF. CDR3 sequence (DNA): TGTGCCAGCAGCTTAGCCAGGACAGATTTT. The J gene is TRBJ2-3, the V gene TRBV11-3, with D maybe TRBD1 (6 bases). The CDR3 runs to 10 residues. Germline V gene lookup returns CDR1 SGHNT and CDR2 YENEEA.

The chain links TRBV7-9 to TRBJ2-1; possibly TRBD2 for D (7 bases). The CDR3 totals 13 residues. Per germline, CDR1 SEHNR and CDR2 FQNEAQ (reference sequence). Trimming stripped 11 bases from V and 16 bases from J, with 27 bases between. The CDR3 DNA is TGTGCCGGACGGGGGGCTAGGAAGACTGAGTACTTCTTC. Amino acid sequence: CAGRGARKTEYFF.